This T cell receptor (beta chain) stems from a study of T cells in Graves' hyperthyroidism and ophthalmopathy. This clonotype has ten or more counts. Antigen: not known. Diagnosing involved the use of clinical symptoms, serum thyroxine and TRAb, thyroid ultrasound and orbital computed tomography. Whole-study findings and limits: Blood also contained most expanded thyroid clonotypes above 0.001.

Amplification of TCR beta CDR3 regions was performed using RNA transcripts as template. HTBI primers were the set used in a first-round RT-PCR of the TCR CDR3. One entry per CDR3 protein, called by TCRdb with MiXCR from the multiplex PCR reads. The sample yields 350,000 to 500,000 distinct CDR3 sequences, around 13% seen once. This CDR3 is built from 16 residues. Germline trimming cut 2 bases from V and 5 bases from J; bases unmatched to any gene: 5. Germline loops: CDR1 SGHRS, CDR2 YFSETQ. The rearrangement links TRBV5-1 to TRBJ2-2, with TRBD2 matching over 11 bases. The source of this sequence is a woman younger than 35 with Graves' hyperthyroidism. Sequences were obtained from blood. The CDR3, as DNA: TGCGCCAGCAGCTTACTAGCGGGAGATGGTACCGGGGAGCTGTTTTTT. This encodes CASSLLAGDGTGELFF.